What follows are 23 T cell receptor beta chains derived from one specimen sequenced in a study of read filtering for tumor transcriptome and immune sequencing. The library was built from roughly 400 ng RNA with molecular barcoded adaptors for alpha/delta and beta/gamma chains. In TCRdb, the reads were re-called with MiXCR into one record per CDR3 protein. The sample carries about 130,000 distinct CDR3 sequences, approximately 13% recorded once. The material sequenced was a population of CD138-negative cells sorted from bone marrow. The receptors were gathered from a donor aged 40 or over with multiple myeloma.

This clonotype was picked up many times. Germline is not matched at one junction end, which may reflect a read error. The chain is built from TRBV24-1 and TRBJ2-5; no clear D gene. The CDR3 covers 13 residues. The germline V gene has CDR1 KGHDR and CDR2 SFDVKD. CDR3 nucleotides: TGTGCCACCAGTGATGCATCCCAAGAGGCCCAGTACTTC. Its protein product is CATSDASQEAQYF.

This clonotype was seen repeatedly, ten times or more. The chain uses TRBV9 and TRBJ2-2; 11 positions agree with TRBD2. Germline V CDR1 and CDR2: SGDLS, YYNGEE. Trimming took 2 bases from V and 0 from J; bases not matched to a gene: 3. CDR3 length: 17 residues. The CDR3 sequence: CASSVSGLAANTGELFF. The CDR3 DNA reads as TGTGCCAGCAGCGTTTCGGGACTAGCGGCGAACACCGGGGAGCTGTTTTTT.

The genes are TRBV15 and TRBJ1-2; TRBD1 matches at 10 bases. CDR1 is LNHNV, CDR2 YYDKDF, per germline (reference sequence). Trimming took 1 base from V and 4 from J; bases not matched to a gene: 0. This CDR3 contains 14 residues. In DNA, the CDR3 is TGTGCCACCAGCAGAGGGACAGGGGGCTATGGCTACACCTTC. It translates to CATSRGTGGYGYTF. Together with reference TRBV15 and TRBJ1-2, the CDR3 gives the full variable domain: DAMVIQNPRYQVTQFGKPVTLSCSQTLNHNVMYWYQQKSSQAPKLLFHYYDKDFNNEADTPDNFQSRRPNTSFCFLDIRSPGLGDTAMYLCATSRGTGGYGYTFGSGTRLTVV.

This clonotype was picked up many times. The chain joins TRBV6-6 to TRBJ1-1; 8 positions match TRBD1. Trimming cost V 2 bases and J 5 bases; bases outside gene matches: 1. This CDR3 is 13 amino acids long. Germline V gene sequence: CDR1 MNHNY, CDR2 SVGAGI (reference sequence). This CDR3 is CASSYRQGTEAFF. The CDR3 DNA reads TGTGCCAGCAGTTACAGACAGGGGACTGAAGCTTTCTTT.

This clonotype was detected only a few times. The CDR3 sequence is CASSLAGAGNTEAFF. In DNA form, the CDR3 reads TGTGCCAGCAGCTTAGCGGGAGCGGGGAACACTGAAGCTTTCTTT. V usage is TRBV7-2 and J usage is TRBJ1-1; D gene uncertain. The V gene lost 0 bases and the J gene lost 1 base, with 9 bases spanning the gap. Germline V lookup: CDR1 SGHTA, CDR2 FQGNSA. The CDR3 runs to 15 residues.

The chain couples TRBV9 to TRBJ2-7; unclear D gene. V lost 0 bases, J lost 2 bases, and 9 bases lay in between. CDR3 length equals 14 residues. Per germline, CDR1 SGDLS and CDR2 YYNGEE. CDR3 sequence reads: CASSVGVNPYEQYF. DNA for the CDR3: TGTGCCAGCAGCGTAGGCGTGAACCCCTACGAGCAGTACTTC.

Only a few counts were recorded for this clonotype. CDR3 DNA: TGTGCCAGCAGTCTCAGAGCGGGGGGGAACGAGCAGTACTTC. Protein sequence: CASSLRAGGNEQYF. The gene calls are TRBV4-2 and TRBJ2-7; 10 positions match TRBD2. Per germline, CDR1 LGHNA and CDR2 YNFKEQ. V lost 6 bases to trimming and J lost 5 bases; unmatched junction nucleotides: 7. This CDR3 comprises 14 residues.

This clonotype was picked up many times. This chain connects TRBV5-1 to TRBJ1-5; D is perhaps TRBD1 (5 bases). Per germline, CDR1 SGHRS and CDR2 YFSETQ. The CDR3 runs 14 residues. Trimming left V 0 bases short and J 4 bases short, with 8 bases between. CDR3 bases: TGCGCCAGCAGCTTGGTGTCAGGGAATCAGCCCCAGCATTTT. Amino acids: CASSLVSGNQPQHF. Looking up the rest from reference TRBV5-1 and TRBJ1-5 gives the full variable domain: KAGVTQTPRYLIKTRGQQVTLSCSPISGHRSVSWYQQTPGQGLQFLFEYFSETQRNKGNFPGRFSGRQFSNSRSEMNVSTLELGDSALYLCASSLVSGNQPQHFGDGTRLSIL.

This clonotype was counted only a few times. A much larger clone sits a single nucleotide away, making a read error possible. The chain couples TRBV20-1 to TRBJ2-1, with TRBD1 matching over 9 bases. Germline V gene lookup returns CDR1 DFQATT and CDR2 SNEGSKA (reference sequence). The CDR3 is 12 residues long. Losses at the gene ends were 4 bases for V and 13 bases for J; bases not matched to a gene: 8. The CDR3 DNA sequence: TGCAGTGCTAACCGGGACAGGGAGTATCAGTTCTTC. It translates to CSANRDREYQFF.

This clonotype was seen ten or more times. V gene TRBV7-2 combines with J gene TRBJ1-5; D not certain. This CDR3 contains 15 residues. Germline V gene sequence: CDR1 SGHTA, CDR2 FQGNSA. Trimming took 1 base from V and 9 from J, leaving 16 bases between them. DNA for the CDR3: TGTGCCAGCAGCTTAGGAGGAGGAATGCGGTCGCCCCAGCATTTT. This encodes CASSLGGGMRSPQHF.

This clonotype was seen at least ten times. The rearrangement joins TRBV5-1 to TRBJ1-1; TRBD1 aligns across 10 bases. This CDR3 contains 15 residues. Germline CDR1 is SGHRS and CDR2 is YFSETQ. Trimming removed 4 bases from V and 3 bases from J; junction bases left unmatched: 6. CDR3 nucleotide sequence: TGCGCCAGCAGCAGGACAGGGGGGGACTACACTGAAGCTTTCTTT. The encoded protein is CASSRTGGDYTEAFF.

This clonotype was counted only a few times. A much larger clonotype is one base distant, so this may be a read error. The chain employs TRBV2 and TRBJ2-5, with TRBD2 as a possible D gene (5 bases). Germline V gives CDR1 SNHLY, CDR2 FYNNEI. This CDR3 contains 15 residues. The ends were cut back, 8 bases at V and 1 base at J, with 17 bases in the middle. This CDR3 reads CASDIVGALQETQYF. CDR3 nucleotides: TGTGCCAGCGATATAGTGGGAGCCCTCCAAGAGACCCAGTACTTC.

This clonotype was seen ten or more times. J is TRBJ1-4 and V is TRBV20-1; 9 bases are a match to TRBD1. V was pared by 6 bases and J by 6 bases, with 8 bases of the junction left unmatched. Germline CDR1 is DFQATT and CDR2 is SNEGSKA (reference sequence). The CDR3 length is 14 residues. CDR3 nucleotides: TGCAGTGCGTTAAGGGACAGGGCTGATGAAAAACTGTTTTTT. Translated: CSALRDRADEKLFF.

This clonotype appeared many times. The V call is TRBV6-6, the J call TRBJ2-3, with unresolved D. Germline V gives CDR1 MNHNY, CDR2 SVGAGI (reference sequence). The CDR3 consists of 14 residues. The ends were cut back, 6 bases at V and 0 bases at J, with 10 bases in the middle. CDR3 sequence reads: CASRPGRSTDTQYF. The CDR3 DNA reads TGTGCCAGCAGACCCGGACGGAGCACAGATACGCAGTATTTT.

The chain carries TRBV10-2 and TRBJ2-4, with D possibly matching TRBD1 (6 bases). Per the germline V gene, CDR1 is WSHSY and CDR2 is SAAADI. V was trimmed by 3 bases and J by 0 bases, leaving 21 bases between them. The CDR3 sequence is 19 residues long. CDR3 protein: CASSEGGGEPILAKNIQYF. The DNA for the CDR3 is TGCGCCAGCAGTGAAGGGGGTGGGGAGCCGATTCTAGCCAAAAACATTCAGTACTTC.

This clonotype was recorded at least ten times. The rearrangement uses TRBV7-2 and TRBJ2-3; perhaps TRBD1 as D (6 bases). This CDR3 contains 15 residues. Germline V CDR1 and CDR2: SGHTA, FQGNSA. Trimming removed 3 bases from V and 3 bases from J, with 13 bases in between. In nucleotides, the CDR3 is TGTGCCAGCAGCTTGGGGAACAGGGAAACAGATACGCAGTATTTT. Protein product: CASSLGNRETDTQYF.

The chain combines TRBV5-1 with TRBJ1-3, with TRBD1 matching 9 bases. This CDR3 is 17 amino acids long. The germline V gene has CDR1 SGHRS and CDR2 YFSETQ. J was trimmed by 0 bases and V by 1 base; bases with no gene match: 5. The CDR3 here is CASSLTPTGGSGNTIYF. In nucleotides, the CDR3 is TGCGCCAGCAGCTTGACCCCGACAGGGGGCTCTGGAAACACCATATATTTT.

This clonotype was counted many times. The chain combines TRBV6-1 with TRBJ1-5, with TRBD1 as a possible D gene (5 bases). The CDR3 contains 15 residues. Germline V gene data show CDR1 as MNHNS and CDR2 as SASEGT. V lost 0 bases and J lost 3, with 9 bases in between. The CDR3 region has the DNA TGTGCCAGCAGTGAAGCTTCCAGGGCCAATCAGCCCCAGCATTTT. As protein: CASSEASRANQPQHF.

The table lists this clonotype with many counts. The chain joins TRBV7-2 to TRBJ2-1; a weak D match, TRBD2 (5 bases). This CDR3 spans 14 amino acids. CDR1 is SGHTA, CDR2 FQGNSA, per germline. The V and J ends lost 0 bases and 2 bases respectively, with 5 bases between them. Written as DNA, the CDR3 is TGTGCCAGCAGCTTAGCCGGGGCCTACAATGAGCAGTTCTTC. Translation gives CASSLAGAYNEQFF.

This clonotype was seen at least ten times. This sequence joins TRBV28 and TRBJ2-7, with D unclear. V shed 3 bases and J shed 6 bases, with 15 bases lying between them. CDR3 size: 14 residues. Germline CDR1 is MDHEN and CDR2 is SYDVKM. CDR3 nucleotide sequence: TGTGCCAGCAGTTTGCCCAGTCCCCCGGGCGAGCAGTACTTC. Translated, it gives CASSLPSPPGEQYF.

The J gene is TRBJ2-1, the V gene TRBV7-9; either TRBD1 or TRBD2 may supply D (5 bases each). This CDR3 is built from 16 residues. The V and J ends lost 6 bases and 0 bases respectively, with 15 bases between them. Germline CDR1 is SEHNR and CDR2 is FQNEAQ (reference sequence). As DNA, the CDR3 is TGTGCCAGCAGTCTTTTCCGGGGCTACTCCTACAATGAGCAGTTCTTC. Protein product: CASSLFRGYSYNEQFF. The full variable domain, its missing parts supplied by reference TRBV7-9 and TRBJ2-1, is DTGVSQNPRHKITKRGQNVTFRCDPISEHNRLYWYRQTLGQGPEFLTYFQNEAQLEKSRLLSDRFSAERPKGSFSTLEIQRTEQGDSAMYLCASSLFRGYSYNEQFFGPGTRLTVL.

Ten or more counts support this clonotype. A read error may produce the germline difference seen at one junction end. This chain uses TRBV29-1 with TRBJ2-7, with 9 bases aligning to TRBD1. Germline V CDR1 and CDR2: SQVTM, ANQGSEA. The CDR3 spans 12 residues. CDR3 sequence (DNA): TGCAGCGTAGAAGGGACAGGGAGGGAGCAGTACTTC. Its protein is CSVEGTGREQYF.

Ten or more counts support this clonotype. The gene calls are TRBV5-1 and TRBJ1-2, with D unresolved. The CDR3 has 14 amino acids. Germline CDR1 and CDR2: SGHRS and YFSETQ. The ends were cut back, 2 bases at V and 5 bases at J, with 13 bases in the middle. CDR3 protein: CASSLTGSQYGYTF. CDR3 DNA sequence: TGCGCCAGCAGCTTAACGGGATCGCAATATGGCTACACCTTC.